What follows is one T cell receptor beta chain and its context. Antigen specificity is unknown. The CDR3 has 17 residues. V shed 0 bases and J shed 4 bases, with 16 bases lying between them. Per germline, CDR1 KGHSH and CDR2 LQKENI. Assay: immunoSEQ multiplex PCR; the TCRdb copy retains only in-frame clones and omits some. The sample includes 44,000 or so clones, approximately 90% of them seen just once. The data belong to a study of neoadjuvant nivolumab and ipilimumab in lung cancer. Points from the study as a whole: Pathologic regression was not significantly tied to TCR clonality. TCR receptors were sequenced in few samples. Only two of four nivolumab-treated tumors gained richness and clonality by surgery. Resected-tumor TCR richness correlated positively with pretherapy blood richness.

Material: blood, obtained before neoadjuvant nivolumab, alone or with ipilimumab. This TCR derives from an adult with non-small cell lung cancer. Some clones in this sample may be carry-over from other donors' samples. The V call is TRBV18, the J call TRBJ1-5, with D unresolved. CDR3 sequence reads: CASSPPSGERSNQPQHF. In DNA form, the CDR3 reads TGTGCCAGCTCACCACCGAGTGGGGAACGGAGTAATCAGCCCCAGCATTTT.